The 6 T cell receptor beta chains in this list originate from one sample, sequenced in a study of CD8+ T cells in alopecia areata. Treatment: oral pan-JAK inhibitor, 5-10 mg twice daily. Sequencing used cDNA as its template, made by extracting RNA and reverse transcribing it. Assay: immunoSEQ multiplex PCR; the TCRdb copy retains only in-frame clones and omits some. This table has 150,000 to 200,000 clones, approximately 67% appearing once. The material sequenced was CD4+ T cells sorted from blood, taken between weeks 49 and 50, from a patient treated with tofacitinib. The receptors shown here come from a human donor with alopecia areata.

V and J are TRBV15 and TRBJ1-5; D possibly corresponds to TRBD1 (6 bases). Trimming cost V 2 bases and J 8 bases, with 7 bases left between them. CDR1 and CDR2 from the germline V gene are LNHNV and YYDKDF (reference sequence). This CDR3 comprises 12 residues. In DNA, the CDR3 is TGTGCCACCAGCAGAAACAGGGAGCCCCAGCATTTT. Translating gives CATSRNREPQHF.

The chain couples TRBV9 to TRBJ1-2; unclear D gene. CDR3 length: 12 residues. Per germline, CDR1 SGDLS and CDR2 YYNGEE. The ends were cut back, 0 bases at V and 6 bases at J, with 6 bases in the middle. CDR3: CASSVDGDGYTF. The CDR3, as DNA: TGTGCCAGCAGCGTAGATGGGGATGGCTACACCTTC.

The chain recombines TRBV19 with TRBJ1-5; 7 bases align to TRBD1. V lost 6 bases and J lost 0; bases outside the gene matches: 2. CDR1 is LNHDA and CDR2 is SQIVND in the germline V gene (reference sequence). The CDR3 consists of 14 residues. The CDR3 reads CASRQGLSNQPQHF. In DNA, the CDR3 is TGTGCCAGTAGACAGGGGCTTAGCAATCAGCCCCAGCATTTT.

The rearrangement uses TRBV7-8 and TRBJ2-7; possible D gene TRBD2, 5 bases. In germline, CDR1 is SGHVS, CDR2 FQNEAQ. The CDR3 runs 15 residues. The ends were cut back, 4 bases at V and 4 bases at J, with 17 bases in the middle. CDR3 bases: TGTGCCAGCAGCTACGGGGATTCCCCGATTTACGAGCAGTACTTC. It translates to CASSYGDSPIYEQYF. Filled out from reference TRBV7-8 and TRBJ2-7, the complete variable domain reads GAGVSQSPRYKVAKRGQDVALRCDPISGHVSLFWYQQALGQGPEFLTYFQNEAQLDKSGLPSDRFFAERPEGSVSTLKIQRTQQEDSAVYLCASSYGDSPIYEQYFGPGTRLTVT.

This clone was observed a single time. This sequence joins TRBV5-1 and TRBJ2-7, with a possible D match to TRBD2 (5 bases). Germline V gene sequence: CDR1 SGHRS, CDR2 YFSETQ. The V gene lost 3 bases and the J gene lost 3 bases, with 7 bases spanning the gap. The CDR3 has 12 residues. CDR3 in amino acids: CASSSGNYEQYF. Written as DNA, the CDR3 is TGCGCCAGCAGCTCGGGGAACTACGAGCAGTACTTC.

This chain links TRBV11-3 with TRBJ2-3; D may be TRBD2 (5 bases). Germline V CDR1 and CDR2: SGHNT, YENEEA. V lost 5 bases and J lost 1, with 13 bases in between. The CDR3 consists of 15 residues. CDR3 region: CASSGLVGGTDTQYF. In DNA form, the CDR3 reads TGTGCCAGCAGCGGACTCGTCGGGGGCACAGATACGCAGTATTTT. Full variable domain (missing parts from reference TRBV11-3 and TRBJ2-3): EAGVVQSPRYKIIEKKQPVAFWCNPISGHNTLYWYLQNLGQGPELLIRYENEEAVDDSQLPKDRFSAERLKGVDSTLKIQPAELGDSAVYLCASSGLVGGTDTQYFGPGTRLTVL.